A selection of T cell receptor beta chains follows, all from one sample in a study of T cell responses to AZD1222 COVID-19 vaccine. Produced via immunoSEQ multiplex PCR; TCRdb's table is partial and in-frame only. The sample table sets out around 150,000 clones. Sequencing was carried out using peripheral blood. Receptor source: an adult in good health. Both conserved end residues are part of each CDR3.

V: TRBV2; J: TRBJ1-2; CDR3: CASRGQVDLYGYTF
V: TRBV19; J: TRBJ1-1; CDR3: CASSSWGGNTEAFF
V: TRBV6-1; J: TRBJ1-5; CDR3: CASSDWRGDNQPQHF
V: TRBV6-6; J: TRBJ1-3; CDR3: CASSYSFSSGNTIYF
V: TRBV7-9; J: TRBJ2-1; CDR3: CASSFNGGAADEQFF
V: TRBV11-1; J: TRBJ2-1; CDR3: CASSLGPSAYNEQFF
V: TRBV29-1; J: TRBJ1-1; CDR3: CSVGTGGTEAFF
V: TRBV4-3; J: TRBJ2-1; CDR3: CASSQDPPSGAYNEQFF
V: TRBV28; J: TRBJ1-4; CDR3: CASSLVAGTFSEKLFF
V: TRBV11-3; J: TRBJ2-2; CDR3: CASSPRQLNTGELFF
V: TRBV19; J: TRBJ1-6; CDR3: CASVKNGGNSPLHF
V: TRBV6-5; J: TRBJ2-2; CDR3: CASRKNTGELFF